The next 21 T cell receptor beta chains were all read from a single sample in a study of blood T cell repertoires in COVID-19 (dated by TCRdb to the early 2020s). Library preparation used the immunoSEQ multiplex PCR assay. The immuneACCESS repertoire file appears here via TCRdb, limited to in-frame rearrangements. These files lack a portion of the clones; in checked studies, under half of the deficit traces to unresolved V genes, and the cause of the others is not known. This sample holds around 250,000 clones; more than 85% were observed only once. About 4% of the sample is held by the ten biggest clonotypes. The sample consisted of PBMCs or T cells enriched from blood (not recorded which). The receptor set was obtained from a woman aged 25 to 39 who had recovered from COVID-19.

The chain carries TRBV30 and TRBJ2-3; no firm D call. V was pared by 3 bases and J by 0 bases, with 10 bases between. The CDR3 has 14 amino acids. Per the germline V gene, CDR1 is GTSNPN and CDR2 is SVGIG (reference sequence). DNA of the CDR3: TGTGCCTGGAGGTTCGCGCCTAGCACAGATACGCAGTATTTT. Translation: CAWRFAPSTDTQYF.

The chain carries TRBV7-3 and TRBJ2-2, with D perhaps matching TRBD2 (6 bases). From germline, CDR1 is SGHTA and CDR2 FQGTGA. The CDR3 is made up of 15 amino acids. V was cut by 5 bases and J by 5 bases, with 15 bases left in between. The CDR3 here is CASSPLGGKTGELFF. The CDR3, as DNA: TGTGCCAGCAGCCCATTGGGCGGGAAGACCGGGGAGCTGTTTTTT.

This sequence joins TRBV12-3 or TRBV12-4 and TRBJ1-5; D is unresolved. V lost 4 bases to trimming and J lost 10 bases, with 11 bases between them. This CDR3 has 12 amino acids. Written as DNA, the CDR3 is TGTGCCAGCAGTTCCCCCCGAGCCCCCCAGCATTTT. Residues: CASSSPRAPQHF.

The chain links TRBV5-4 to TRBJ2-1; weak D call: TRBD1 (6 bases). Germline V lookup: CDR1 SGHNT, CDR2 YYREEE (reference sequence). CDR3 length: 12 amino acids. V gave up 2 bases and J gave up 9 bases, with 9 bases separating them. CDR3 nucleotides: TGTGCCAGCAGCTTCACAGGGTTTGAGCAGTTCTTC. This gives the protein CASSFTGFEQFF. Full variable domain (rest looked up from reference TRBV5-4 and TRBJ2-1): ETGVTQSPTHLIKTRGQQVTLRCSSQSGHNTVSWYQQALGQGPQFIFQYYREEENGRGNFPPRFSGLQFPNYSSELNVNALELDDSALYLCASSFTGFEQFFGPGTRLTVL.

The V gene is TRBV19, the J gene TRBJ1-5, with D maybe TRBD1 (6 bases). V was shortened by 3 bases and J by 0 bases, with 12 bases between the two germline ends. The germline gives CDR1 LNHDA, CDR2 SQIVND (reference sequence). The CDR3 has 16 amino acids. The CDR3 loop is CASSIRTVLSNQPQHF. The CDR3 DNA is TGTGCCAGTAGTATCAGGACAGTGCTTAGCAATCAGCCCCAGCATTTT.

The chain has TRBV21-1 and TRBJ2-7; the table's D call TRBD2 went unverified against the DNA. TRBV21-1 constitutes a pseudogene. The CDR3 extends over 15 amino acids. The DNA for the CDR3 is TGTGCCAGCAGCAGCCTAGCGGGAGGTAGAAACGAGCAGTACTTC. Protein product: CASSSLAGGRNEQYF.

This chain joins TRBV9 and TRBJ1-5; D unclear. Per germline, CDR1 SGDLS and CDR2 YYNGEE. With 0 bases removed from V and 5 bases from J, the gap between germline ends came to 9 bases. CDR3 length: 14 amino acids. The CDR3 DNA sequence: TGTGCCAGCAGCGTAGGTCCTCCTGATCAGCCCCAGCATTTT. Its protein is CASSVGPPDQPQHF. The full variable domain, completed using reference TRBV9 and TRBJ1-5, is DSGVTQTPKHLITATGQRVTLRCSPRSGDLSVYWYQQSLDQGLQFLIQYYNGEERAKGNILERFSAQQFPDLHSELNLSSLELGDSALYFCASSVGPPDQPQHFGDGTRLSIL.

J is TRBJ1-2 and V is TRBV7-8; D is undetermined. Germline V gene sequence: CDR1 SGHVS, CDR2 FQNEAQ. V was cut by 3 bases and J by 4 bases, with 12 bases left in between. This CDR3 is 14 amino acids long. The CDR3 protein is CASSLAESVYGYTF. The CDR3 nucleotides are TGTGCCAGCAGCTTGGCGGAATCTGTCTATGGCTACACCTTC.

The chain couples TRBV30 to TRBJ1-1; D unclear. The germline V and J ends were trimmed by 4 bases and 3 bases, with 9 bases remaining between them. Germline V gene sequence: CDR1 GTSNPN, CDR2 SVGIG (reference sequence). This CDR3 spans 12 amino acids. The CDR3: CAWTRAYTEAFF. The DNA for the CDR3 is TGTGCCTGGACTAGAGCCTACACTGAAGCTTTCTTT. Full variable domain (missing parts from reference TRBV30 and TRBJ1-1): SQTIHQWPATLVQPVGSPLSLECTVEGTSNPNLYWYRQAAGRGLQLLFYSVGIGQISSEVPQNLSASRPQDRQFILSSKKLLLSDSGFYLCAWTRAYTEAFFGQGTRLTVV.

This CDR3 is CASSPETGAIAKNIQYF. CDR3 DNA sequence: TGTGCCAGTAGCCCGGAGACAGGAGCTATAGCCAAAAACATTCAGTACTTC. This chain links TRBV19 with TRBJ2-4, with a tentative D call TRBD1 (6 bases). Looked up from germline, CDR1 is LNHDA and CDR2 is SQIVND (reference sequence). This CDR3 comprises 17 residues. Trimming pared 6 bases from V and 0 bases from J, leaving 18 bases between.

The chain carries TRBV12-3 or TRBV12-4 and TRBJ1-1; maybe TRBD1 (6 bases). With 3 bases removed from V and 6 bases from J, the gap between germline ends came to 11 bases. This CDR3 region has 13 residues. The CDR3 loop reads CASSLGDKAEAFF. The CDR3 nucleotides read TGTGCCAGCAGTTTGGGGGACAAGGCTGAAGCTTTCTTT.

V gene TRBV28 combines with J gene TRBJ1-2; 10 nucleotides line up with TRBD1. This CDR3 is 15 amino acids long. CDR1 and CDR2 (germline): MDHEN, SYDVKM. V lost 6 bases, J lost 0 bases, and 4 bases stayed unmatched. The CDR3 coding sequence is TGTGCCAGCAGCCGACAGGGGGCGCCTAACTATGGCTACACCTTC. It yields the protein CASSRQGAPNYGYTF.

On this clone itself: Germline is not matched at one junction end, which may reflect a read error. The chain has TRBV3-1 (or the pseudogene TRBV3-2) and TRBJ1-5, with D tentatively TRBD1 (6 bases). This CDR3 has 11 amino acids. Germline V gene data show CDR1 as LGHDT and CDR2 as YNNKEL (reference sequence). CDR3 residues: CASRQQGVGGF. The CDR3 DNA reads TGTGCCAGCAGACAACAGGGAGTGGGGGGTTTT.

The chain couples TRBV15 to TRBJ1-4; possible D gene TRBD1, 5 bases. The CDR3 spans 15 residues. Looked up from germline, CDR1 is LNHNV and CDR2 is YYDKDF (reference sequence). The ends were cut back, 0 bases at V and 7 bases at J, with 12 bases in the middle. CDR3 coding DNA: TGTGCCACCAGCAGAGATGGGGCAGGGCGTGAAAAACTGTTTTTT. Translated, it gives CATSRDGAGREKLFF. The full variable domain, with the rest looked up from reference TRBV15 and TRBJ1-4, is DAMVIQNPRYQVTQFGKPVTLSCSQTLNHNVMYWYQQKSSQAPKLLFHYYDKDFNNEADTPDNFQSRRPNTSFCFLDIRSPGLGDTAMYLCATSRDGAGREKLFFGSGTQLSVL.

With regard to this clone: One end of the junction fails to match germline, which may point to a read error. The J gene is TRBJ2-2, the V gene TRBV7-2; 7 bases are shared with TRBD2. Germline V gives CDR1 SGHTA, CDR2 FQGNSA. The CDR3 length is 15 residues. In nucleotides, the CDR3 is TGTGCGAGCAGCGCGCGGGAGTTAAACACCGGGGAGCTGTTTTTT. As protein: CASSARELNTGELFF.

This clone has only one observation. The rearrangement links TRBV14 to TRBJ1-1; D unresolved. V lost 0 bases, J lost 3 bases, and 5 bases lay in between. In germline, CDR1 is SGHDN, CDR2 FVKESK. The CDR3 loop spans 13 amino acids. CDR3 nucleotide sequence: TGTGCCAGCAGCCAAGATCACTACACTGAAGCTTTCTTT. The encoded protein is CASSQDHYTEAFF. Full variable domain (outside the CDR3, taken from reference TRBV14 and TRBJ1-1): EAGVTQFPSHSVIEKGQTVTLRCDPISGHDNLYWYRRVMGKEIKFLLHFVKESKQDESGMPNNRFLAERTGGTYSTLKVQPAELEDSGVYFCASSQDHYTEAFFGQGTRLTVV.

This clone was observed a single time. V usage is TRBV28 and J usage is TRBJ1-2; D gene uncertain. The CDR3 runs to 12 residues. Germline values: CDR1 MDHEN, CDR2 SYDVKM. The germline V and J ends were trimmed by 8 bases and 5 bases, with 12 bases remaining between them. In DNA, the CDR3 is TGTGCCAGCTTTGGGTCCGGGTATGGCTACACCTTC. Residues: CASFGSGYGYTF.

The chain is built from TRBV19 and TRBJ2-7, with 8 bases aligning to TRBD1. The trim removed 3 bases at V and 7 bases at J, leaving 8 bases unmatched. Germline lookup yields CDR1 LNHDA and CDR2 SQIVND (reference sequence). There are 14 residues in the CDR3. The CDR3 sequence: CASSISQGAEEQYF. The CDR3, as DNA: TGTGCCAGTAGTATTAGTCAGGGGGCAGAAGAGCAGTACTTC. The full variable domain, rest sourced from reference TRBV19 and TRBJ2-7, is DGGITQSPKYLFRKEGQNVTLSCEQNLNHDAMYWYRQDPGQGLRLIYYSQIVNDFQKGDIAEGYSVSREKKESFPLTVTSAQKNPTAFYLCASSISQGAEEQYFGPGTRLTVT.

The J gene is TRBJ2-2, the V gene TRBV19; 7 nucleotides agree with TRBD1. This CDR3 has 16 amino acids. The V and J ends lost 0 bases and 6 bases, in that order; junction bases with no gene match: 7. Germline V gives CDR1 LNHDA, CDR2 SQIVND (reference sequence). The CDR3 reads CASSIDGTAWAGELFF. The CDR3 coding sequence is TGTGCCAGTAGTATAGACGGGACAGCCTGGGCCGGGGAGCTGTTTTTT.

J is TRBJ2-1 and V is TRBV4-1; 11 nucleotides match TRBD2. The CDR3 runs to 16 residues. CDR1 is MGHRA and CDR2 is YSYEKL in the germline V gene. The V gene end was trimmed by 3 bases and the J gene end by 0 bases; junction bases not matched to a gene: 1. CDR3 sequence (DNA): TGCGCCAGCAGCCAGGGACTAGCGGCCTCCTACAATGAGCAGTTCTTC. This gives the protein CASSQGLAASYNEQFF.

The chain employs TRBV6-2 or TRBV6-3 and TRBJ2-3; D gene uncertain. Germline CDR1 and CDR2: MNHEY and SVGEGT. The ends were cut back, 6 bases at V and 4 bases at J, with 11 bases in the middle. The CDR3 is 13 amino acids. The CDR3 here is CASSLLPADTQYF. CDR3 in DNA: TGTGCCAGCAGCCTACTTCCTGCAGATACGCAGTATTTT.